This record concerns one TCR beta chain sequence. The data were taken from a study of blood T cell repertoires in COVID-19. Across the whole study: The origin of the acute and convalescent COVID-19 samples was the United States, Italy and Spain.

Trimming took off 5 bases at V and 2 bases at J, with 16 bases between the two ends. This CDR3 has 15 residues. Germline V lookup: CDR1 SEHNR, CDR2 FQNEAQ (reference sequence). Per the study methods: Estimates of nucleated cell counts were drawn from the amplification of reference gene primers. Clones were read by immunoSEQ multiplex PCR, and TCRdb kept only the in-frame ones, dropping some. V and J calls and clone size are given by that table; D and trimming were obtained from the DNA. The sample records some 160,000 clones, approximately 79% being singletons. The sequence was collected from a man aged 50 to 60 with active or convalescent COVID-19. J is TRBJ2-7 and V is TRBV7-9; D is possibly TRBD1 (6 bases). The sequenced sample consisted of peripheral blood. This CDR3 reads CASSPGVHRTYEQYF. CDR3 bases: TGTGCCAGCAGCCCAGGGGTCCACCGCACCTACGAGCAGTACTTC. The whole variable domain, filled in from reference TRBV7-9 and TRBJ2-7, reads DTGVSQNPRHKITKRGQNVTFRCDPISEHNRLYWYRQTLGQGPEFLTYFQNEAQLEKSRLLSDRFSAERPKGSFSTLEIQRTEQGDSAMYLCASSPGVHRTYEQYFGPGTRLTVT.